Shown below are 9 T cell receptor beta chains from a single sample sequenced in a study of T cells after posttransplantation cyclophosphamide. The protocol was immunoSEQ multiplex PCR, while the TCRdb copy is restricted to in-frame clones and leaves out a portion. The data show tens of thousands of clones, around 90% seen once. Controls had myeloablative marrow grafts with methotrexate and calcineurin inhibitor, sampled at 1 year. The material was PBMCs, obtained after an allogeneic stem cell transplant with a calcineurin inhibitor and methotrexate. The receptors come from a female patient aged 45-65 years who received an allogeneic stem cell transplant from an unrelated donor, was CMV-positive, and had chronic GVHD only. Some T cells here may be from the graft donor.

This clone has more than one count but fewer than ten. The chain couples TRBV19 to TRBJ2-7, with 10 bases aligning to TRBD2. This CDR3 has 16 residues. V lost 5 bases, J lost 0 bases, and 7 bases stayed unmatched. Germline assignment: CDR1 LNHDA and CDR2 SQIVND (reference sequence). The CDR3 region is CASSGHSGRTSYEQYF. The CDR3 coding sequence is TGTGCCAGTAGTGGACATAGCGGGAGGACCTCCTACGAGCAGTACTTC.

This clone appeared once. The rearrangement joins TRBV29-1 to TRBJ1-5; D might be TRBD1 (6 bases). Germline lookup yields CDR1 SQVTM and CDR2 ANQGSEA. The CDR3 runs 13 residues. Trimming took off 2 bases at V and 7 bases at J, with 12 bases between the two ends. CDR3 nucleotide sequence: TGCAGCGTTGAACAGGGGTGGGGACAGCCCCAGCATTTT. Translation gives CSVEQGWGQPQHF.

The V gene is TRBV27, the J gene TRBJ2-5, with 7 bases matching TRBD2. The J call may not be correct, given that the DNA end is closer to TRBJ2-7. Germline CDR1 reads MNHEY; CDR2 reads SMNVEV (reference sequence). This CDR3 is built from 15 residues. This CDR3 is CASSMGPGRAYEQYF. The CDR3 nucleotides read TGTGCCAGCAGTATGGGACCGGGGAGGGCCTACGAGCAGTACTTC.

The chain uses TRBV2 and TRBJ2-6, with D possibly being TRBD2 (5 bases). This CDR3 spans 17 amino acids. V lost 6 bases, J lost 2 bases, and 17 bases lay in between. Germline loops: CDR1 SNHLY, CDR2 FYNNEI. The chain's CDR3 is CASRRVPMSAGANVLTF. CDR3 sequence (DNA): TGTGCCAGCAGGAGGGTCCCAATGAGCGCTGGGGCCAACGTCCTGACTTTC.

On this clone itself: The germline gene is not matched at one end of the junction; a read error may be the cause. The gene calls are TRBV28 and TRBJ2-3; TRBD2 aligns across 8 bases. The CDR3 extends over 19 amino acids. Germline loops: CDR1 MDHEN, CDR2 SYDVKM. CDR3 sequence (DNA): TGTGCCAGCAGTCCCTTTATCGGGAGGGCCCGGGGACCAACAGGTACGCAGTATTTT. This translates into CASSPFIGRARGPTGTQYF.

The gene calls are TRBV29-1 and TRBJ2-1; 10 nucleotides agree with TRBD2. V gave up 7 bases and J gave up 4 bases; unmatched junction bases: 7. Germline V gene data show CDR1 as SQVTM and CDR2 as ANQGSEA. This CDR3 has 14 amino acids. Here the CDR3 reads CSAVAGGGYNEQFF. In DNA form, the CDR3 reads TGCAGCGCCGTAGCGGGAGGTGGGTACAATGAGCAGTTCTTC.

This clone is medium-sized by share. The chain carries TRBV5-5 and TRBJ2-3; 11 positions match TRBD2. Germline CDR1 is SGHKS and CDR2 is YYEKEE (reference sequence). J lost 5 bases, V lost 7 bases, and 6 bases had no gene match. The CDR3 loop spans 14 amino acids. The CDR3 sequence is CASEWLAGGDTQYF. In DNA, the CDR3 is TGTGCCAGCGAGTGGCTAGCGGGAGGAGATACGCAGTATTTT. The variable domain in full, with the rest retrieved from reference TRBV5-5 and TRBJ2-3, is DAGVTQSPTHLIKTRGQQVTLRCSPISGHKSVSWYQQVLGQGPQFIFQYYEKEERGRGNFPDRFSARQFPNYSSELNVNALLLGDSALYLCASEWLAGGDTQYFGPGTRLTVL.

The CDR3, as DNA: TGTGCCAGCAGTGATACGGCAGGGATGGACATTCAGTACTTC. Amino acids: CASSDTAGMDIQYF. The rearrangement uses TRBV6-4 and TRBJ2-4; the D gene is possibly TRBD1 (5 bases). Germline assignment: CDR1 MRHNA and CDR2 SNTAGT. This CDR3 spans 14 amino acids. V was shortened by 3 bases and J by 8 bases, with 14 bases between the two germline ends.

The genes are TRBV5-1 and TRBJ2-3, with TRBD2 matching 11 bases. The CDR3 contains 16 residues. Trimming took 3 bases from V and 2 from J; bases not matched to a gene: 5. Germline assignment: CDR1 SGHRS and CDR2 YFSETQ. CDR3 in amino acids: CASSSGTSGLTDTQYF. Here the CDR3 DNA reads TGCGCCAGCAGCTCCGGGACTAGCGGCCTCACAGATACGCAGTATTTT. Based on the CDR3 plus reference TRBV5-1 and TRBJ2-3, the full variable domain is KAGVTQTPRYLIKTRGQQVTLSCSPISGHRSVSWYQQTPGQGLQFLFEYFSETQRNKGNFPGRFSGRQFSNSRSEMNVSTLELGDSALYLCASSSGTSGLTDTQYFGPGTRLTVL.